This TCR beta chain derives from a study of T cells in women clearing cervical HPV infection. The wider study: Control women cleared a single incident HPV16 infection within 12 months. HLA type could not be excluded as a confounder.

Per the germline V gene, CDR1 is SGHDT and CDR2 is YYEEEE. This CDR3 is 12 amino acids long. The germline V and J ends were trimmed by 5 bases and 6 bases, with 12 bases remaining between them. To note about this clone: The DNA ends 3 residues before the CDR3 does, and the rest of the CDR3 is filled in from the germline J gene. Other DNA sequences in this sample translate to the same CDR3.

Genomic DNA, averaging about 1,200 ng per sample, yielded TCR beta CDR3 via immunoSEQ. TCRdb keeps only in-frame clones here, not all; method: immunoSEQ multiplex PCR. This sample carries some 40,000 clones, with less than 6% going to the ten biggest clones. The sequencing input was blood buffy coat. This TCR was recovered from a woman aged 18 to 75 with a cervical HPV16 infection that either progressed to CIN3+ or cleared (not recorded which). This chain joins TRBV5-6 and TRBJ2-7, with a weak D call TRBD2 (5 bases). The CDR3 region is CASRLRGGEQYF. The DNA read from the CDR3 is TGTGCCAGCAGACTCCGGGGTGGCGAG.